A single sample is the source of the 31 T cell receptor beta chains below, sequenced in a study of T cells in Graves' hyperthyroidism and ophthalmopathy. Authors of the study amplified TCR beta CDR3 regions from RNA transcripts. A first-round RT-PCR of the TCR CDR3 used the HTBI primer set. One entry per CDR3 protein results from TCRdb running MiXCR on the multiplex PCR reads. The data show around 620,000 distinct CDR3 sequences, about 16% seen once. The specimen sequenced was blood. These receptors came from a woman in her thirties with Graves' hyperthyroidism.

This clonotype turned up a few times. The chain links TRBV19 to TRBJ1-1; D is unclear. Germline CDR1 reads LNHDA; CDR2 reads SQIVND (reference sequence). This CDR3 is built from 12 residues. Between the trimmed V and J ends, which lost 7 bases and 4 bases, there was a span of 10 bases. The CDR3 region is CASNREGTEAFF. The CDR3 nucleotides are TGTGCCAGTAATCGTGAAGGCACTGAAGCTTTCTTT.

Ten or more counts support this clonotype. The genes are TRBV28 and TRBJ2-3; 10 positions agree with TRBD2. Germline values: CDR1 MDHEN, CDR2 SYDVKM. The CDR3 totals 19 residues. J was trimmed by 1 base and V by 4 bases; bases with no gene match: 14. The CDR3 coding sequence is TGTGCCAGCAGTTCCCTGACTAGCGGGCATTTCAAAGGCACAGATACGCAGTATTTT. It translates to CASSSLTSGHFKGTDTQYF.

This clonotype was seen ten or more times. This CDR3 is CASSLEGLASYEQYF. The CDR3 DNA reads as TGTGCCAGCAGCTTAGAGGGGCTAGCCTCCTACGAGCAGTACTTC. The chain has TRBV11-2 and TRBJ2-7, with D tentatively TRBD1 or TRBD2 (5 bases each). The CDR3 is made up of 15 amino acids. The V gene's germline CDR1 is SGHAT and CDR2 FQNNGV. The V and J ends lost 0 bases and 0 bases respectively, with 9 bases between them.

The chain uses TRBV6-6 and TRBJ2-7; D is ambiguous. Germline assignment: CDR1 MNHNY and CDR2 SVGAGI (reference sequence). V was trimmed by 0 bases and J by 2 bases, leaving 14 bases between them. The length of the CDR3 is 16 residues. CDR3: CASSYSYPGLAYEQYF. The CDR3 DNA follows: TGTGCCAGCAGTTACTCGTACCCGGGCCTAGCCTACGAGCAGTACTTC.

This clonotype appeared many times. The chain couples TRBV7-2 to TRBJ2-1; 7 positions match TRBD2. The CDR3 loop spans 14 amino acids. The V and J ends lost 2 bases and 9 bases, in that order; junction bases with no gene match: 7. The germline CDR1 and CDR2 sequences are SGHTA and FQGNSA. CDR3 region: CASSLSGTGGEQFF. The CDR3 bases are TGTGCCAGCAGCTTATCGGGCACGGGGGGTGAGCAGTTCTTC.

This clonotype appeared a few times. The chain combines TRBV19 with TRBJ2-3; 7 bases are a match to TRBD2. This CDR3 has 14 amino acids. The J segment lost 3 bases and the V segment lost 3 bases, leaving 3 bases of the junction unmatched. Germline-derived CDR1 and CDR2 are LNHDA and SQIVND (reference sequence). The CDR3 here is CASSMGEGTDTQYF. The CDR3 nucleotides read TGTGCCAGTAGTATGGGGGAGGGGACAGATACGCAGTATTTT.

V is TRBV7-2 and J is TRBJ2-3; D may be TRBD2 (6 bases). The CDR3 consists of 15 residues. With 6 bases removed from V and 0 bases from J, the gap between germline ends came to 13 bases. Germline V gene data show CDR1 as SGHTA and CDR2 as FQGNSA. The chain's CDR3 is CASRPTGGSTDTQYF. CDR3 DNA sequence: TGTGCCAGCAGACCGACTGGAGGGAGCACAGATACGCAGTATTTT.

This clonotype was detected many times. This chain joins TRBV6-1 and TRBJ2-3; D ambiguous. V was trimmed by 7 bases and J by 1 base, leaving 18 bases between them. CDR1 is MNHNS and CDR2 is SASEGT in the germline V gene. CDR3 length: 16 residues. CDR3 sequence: CASKRAAAYGTDTQYF. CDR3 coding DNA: TGTGCCAGCAAACGGGCGGCGGCGTACGGCACAGATACGCAGTATTTT.

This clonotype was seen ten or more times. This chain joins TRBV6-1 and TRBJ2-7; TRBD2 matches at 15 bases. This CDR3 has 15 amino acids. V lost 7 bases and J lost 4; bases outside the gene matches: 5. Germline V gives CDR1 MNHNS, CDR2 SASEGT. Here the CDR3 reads CASTSGTSGRYEQYF. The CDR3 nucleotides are TGTGCCAGCACCTCAGGGACTAGCGGGAGGTACGAGCAGTACTTC.

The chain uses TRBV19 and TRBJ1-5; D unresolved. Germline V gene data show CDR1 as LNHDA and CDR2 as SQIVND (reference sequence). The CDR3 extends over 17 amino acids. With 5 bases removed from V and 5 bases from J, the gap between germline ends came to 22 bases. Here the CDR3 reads CASSLNGGRRADQPQHF. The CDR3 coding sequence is TGTGCCAGTAGTCTCAACGGCGGACGAAGGGCCGATCAGCCCCAGCATTTT.

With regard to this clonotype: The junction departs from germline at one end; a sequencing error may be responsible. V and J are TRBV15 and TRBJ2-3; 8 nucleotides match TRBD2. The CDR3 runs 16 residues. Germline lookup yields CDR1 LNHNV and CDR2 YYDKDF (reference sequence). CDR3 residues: CVTFNSGNDFADTQYF. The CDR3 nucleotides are TGTGTCACCTTTAATAGCGGGAATGACTTTGCAGATACGCAGTATTTT.

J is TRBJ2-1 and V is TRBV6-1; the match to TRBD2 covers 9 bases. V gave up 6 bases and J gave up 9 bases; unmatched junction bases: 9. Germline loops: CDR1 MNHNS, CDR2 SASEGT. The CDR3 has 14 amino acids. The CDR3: CASSRTLAGSEQFF. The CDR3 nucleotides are TGTGCCAGCAGCAGAACCCTAGCGGGAAGTGAGCAGTTCTTC.

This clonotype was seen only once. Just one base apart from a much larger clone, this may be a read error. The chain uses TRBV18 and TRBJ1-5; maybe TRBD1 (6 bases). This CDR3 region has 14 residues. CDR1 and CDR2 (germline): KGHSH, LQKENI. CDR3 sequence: CARSPGQWAQPQHF. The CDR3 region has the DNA TGTGCCCGCTCACCTGGACAGTGGGCCCAGCCCCAGCATTTT.

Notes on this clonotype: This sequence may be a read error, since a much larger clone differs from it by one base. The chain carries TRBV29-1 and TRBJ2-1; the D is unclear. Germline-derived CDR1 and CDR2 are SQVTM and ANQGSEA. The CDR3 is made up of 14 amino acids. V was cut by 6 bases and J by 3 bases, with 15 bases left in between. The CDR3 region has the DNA TGCAGCGTAGTTGACTCGCCGAACTACAATGAGCAGTTCTTC. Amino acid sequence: CSVVDSPNYNEQFF.

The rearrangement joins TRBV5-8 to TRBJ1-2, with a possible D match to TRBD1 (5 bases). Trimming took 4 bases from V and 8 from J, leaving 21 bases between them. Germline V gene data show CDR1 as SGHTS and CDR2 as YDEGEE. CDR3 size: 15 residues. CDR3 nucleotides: TGTGCCAGCAGCCACTCGGTGAGGGGCCAAGGGGGCTACACCTTC. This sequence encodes CASSHSVRGQGGYTF.

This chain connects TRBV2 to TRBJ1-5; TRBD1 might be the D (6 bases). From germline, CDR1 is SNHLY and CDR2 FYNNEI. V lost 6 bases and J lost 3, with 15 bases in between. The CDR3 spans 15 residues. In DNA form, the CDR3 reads TGTGCCAGCAGAGATCAGGGGACCTTCAATCAGCCCCAGCATTTT. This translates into CASRDQGTFNQPQHF.

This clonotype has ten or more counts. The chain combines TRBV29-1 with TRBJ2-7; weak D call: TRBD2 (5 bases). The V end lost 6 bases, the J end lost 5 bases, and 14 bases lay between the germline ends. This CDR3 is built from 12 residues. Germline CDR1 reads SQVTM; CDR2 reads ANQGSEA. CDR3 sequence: CSVATSGDEQYF. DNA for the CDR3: TGCAGCGTCGCCACATCCGGGGACGAGCAGTACTTC.

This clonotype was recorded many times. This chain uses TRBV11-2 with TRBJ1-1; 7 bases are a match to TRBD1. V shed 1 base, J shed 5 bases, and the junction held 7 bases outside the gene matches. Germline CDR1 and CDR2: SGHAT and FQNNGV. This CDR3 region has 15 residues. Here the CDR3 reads CASSLVFRGRTEAFF. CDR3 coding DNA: TGTGCCAGCAGCTTAGTTTTCAGGGGGAGGACTGAAGCTTTCTTT.

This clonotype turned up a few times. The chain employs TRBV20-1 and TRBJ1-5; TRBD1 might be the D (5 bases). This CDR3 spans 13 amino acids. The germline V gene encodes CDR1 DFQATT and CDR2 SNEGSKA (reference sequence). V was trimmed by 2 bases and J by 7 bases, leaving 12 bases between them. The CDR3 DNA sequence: TGCAGTGCTAGACAGGGAATATACCAGCCCCAGCATTTT. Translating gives CSARQGIYQPQHF.

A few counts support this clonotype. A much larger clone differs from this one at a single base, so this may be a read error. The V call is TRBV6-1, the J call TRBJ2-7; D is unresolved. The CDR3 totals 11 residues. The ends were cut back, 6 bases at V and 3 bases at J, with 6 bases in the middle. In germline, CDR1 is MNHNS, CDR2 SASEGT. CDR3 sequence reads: CASSNDYEQYF. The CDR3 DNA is TGTGCCAGCAGCAATGACTACGAGCAGTACTTC.

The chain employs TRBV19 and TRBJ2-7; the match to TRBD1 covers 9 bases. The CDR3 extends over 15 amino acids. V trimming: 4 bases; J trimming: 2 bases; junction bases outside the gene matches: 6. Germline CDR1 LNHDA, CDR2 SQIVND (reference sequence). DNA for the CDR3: TGTGCCAGTAGTACCGGACAGGGGCTAGCCTACGAGCAGTACTTC. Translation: CASSTGQGLAYEQYF.

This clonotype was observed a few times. The CDR3: CASSLREGDEQYF. The DNA of the CDR3 is TGCGCCAGCAGCCTAAGGGAAGGGGACGAGCAGTACTTC. The J gene is TRBJ2-7, the V gene TRBV4-1; D might be TRBD1 (5 bases). With 4 bases removed from V and 5 bases from J, the gap between germline ends came to 12 bases. This CDR3 contains 13 residues. CDR1 and CDR2 from the germline V gene are MGHRA and YSYEKL.

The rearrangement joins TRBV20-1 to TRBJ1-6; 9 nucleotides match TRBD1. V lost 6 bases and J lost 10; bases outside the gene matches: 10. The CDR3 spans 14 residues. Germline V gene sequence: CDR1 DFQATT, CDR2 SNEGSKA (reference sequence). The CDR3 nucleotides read TGCAGTGCAACTTCCGGGACAGGGAGATCACCCCTCCACTTT. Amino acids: CSATSGTGRSPLHF.

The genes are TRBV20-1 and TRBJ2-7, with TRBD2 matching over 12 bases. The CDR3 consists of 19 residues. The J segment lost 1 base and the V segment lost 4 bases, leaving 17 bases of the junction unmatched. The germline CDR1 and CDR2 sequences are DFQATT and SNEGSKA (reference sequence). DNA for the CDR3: TGCAGTGCTACCCCTCCTAGCGGGAGGGTAACTCCCTTTTCCTACGAGCAGTACTTC. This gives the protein CSATPPSGRVTPFSYEQYF.

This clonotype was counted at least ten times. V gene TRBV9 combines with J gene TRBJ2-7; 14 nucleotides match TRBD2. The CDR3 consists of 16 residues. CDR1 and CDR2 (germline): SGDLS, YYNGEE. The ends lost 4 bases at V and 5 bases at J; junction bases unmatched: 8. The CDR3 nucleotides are TGTGCCAGCAGCTCGCGGACTAGCGGGAGGACGAACGAGCAGTACTTC. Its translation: CASSSRTSGRTNEQYF.

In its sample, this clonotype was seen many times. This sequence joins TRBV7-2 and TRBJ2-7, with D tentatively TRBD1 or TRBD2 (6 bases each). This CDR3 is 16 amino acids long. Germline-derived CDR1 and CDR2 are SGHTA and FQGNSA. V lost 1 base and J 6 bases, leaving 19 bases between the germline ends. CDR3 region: CASSLEGGQTKGEQYF. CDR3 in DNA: TGTGCCAGCAGCTTAGAAGGGGGGCAGACCAAGGGCGAGCAGTACTTC.

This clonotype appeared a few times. For the CDR3, the DNA is TGCAGCGTTTTGTCTGCCTCAGGGGGCATAGGTGAAAAACTGTTTTTT. This encodes CSVLSASGGIGEKLFF. The chain joins TRBV29-1 to TRBJ1-4; 8 nucleotides line up with TRBD1. Germline V gene lookup returns CDR1 SQVTM and CDR2 ANQGSEA. The ends lost 5 bases at V and 7 bases at J; junction bases unmatched: 15. This CDR3 comprises 16 residues.

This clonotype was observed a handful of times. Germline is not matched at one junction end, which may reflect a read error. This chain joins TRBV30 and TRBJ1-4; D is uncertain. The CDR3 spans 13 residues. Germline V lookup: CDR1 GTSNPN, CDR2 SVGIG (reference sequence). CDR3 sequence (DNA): TGTGCCGCGGGTTTCGGTACTAGTGAAAAACTGTTTTTT. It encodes CAAGFGTSEKLFF.

The CDR3 loop reads CATYSGRSADTQYF. The CDR3 DNA sequence: TGTGCCACCTATAGCGGGAGGTCGGCAGATACGCAGTATTTT. This chain links TRBV15 with TRBJ2-3, with 10 nucleotides matching TRBD2. This CDR3 has 14 amino acids. CDR1 and CDR2 from the germline V gene are LNHNV and YYDKDF (reference sequence). V trimming: 8 bases; J trimming: 4 bases; junction bases outside the gene matches: 6.

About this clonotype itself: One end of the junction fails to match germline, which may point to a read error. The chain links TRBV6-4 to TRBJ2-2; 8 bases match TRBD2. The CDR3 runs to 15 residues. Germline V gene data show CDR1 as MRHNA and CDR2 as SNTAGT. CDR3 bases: TGTACCAGCAGTGTTCTAGCGGGTAACACCGGGGAGCTGTTTTTT. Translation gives CTSSVLAGNTGELFF.

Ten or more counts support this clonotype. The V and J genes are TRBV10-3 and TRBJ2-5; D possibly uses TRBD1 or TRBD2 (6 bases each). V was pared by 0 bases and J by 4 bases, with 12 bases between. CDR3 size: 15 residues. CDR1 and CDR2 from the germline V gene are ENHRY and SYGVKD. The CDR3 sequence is CAISESRGGGETQYF. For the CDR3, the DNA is TGTGCCATCAGTGAGTCGAGAGGAGGGGGAGAGACCCAGTACTTC.